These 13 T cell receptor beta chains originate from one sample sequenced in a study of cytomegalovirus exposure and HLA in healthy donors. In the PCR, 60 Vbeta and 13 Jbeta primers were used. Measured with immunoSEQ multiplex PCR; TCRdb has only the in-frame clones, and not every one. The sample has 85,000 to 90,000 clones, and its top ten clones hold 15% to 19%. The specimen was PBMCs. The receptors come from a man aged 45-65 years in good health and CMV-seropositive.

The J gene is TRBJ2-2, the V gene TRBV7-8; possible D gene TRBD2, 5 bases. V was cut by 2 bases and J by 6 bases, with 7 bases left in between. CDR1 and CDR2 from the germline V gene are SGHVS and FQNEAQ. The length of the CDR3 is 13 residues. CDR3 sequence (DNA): TGTGCCAGCAGCTTAACAGCGGCCGGGGAGCTGTTTTTT. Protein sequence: CASSLTAAGELFF.

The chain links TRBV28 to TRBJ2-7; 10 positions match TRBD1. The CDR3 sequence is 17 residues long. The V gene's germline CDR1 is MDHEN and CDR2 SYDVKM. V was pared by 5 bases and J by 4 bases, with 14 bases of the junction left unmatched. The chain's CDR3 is CASSTSSWDRGAYEQYF. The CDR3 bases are TGTGCCAGCAGTACCTCCTCCTGGGACAGGGGTGCGTACGAGCAGTACTTC.

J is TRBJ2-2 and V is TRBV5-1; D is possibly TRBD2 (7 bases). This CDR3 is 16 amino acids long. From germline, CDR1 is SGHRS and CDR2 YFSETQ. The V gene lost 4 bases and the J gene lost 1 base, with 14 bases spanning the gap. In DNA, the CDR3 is TGCGCCAGCAGCCCCAGCGGGACACAGAACACCGGGGAGCTGTTTTTT. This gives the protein CASSPSGTQNTGELFF.

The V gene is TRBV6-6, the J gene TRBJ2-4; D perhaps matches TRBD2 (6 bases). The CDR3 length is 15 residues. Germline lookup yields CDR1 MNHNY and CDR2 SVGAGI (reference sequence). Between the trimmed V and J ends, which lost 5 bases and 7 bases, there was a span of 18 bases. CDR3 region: CASSSGEGRGNIQYF. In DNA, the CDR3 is TGTGCCAGCAGTAGTGGTGAGGGCCGGGGGAACATTCAGTACTTC.

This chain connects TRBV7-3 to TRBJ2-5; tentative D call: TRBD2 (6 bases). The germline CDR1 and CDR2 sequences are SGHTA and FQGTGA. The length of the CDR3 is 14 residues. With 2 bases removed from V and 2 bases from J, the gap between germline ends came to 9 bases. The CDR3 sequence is CASSLRGAQETQYF. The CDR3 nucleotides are TGTGCCAGCAGCTTACGCGGGGCACAAGAGACCCAGTACTTC.

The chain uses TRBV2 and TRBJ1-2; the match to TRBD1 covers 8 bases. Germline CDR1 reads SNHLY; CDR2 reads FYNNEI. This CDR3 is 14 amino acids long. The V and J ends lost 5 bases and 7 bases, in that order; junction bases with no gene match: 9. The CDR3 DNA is TGTGCCAGCAGTCCAACAGGACAGGGTGGTGGCTACACCTTC. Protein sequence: CASSPTGQGGGYTF.

The CDR3 coding sequence is TGTGCCAGCAGCTCAAGGCCGGGAGTCGGGGAGACCCAGTACTTC. Translation gives CASSSRPGVGETQYF. The chain employs TRBV11-3 and TRBJ2-5, with D possibly being TRBD2 (6 bases). The CDR3 extends over 15 amino acids. The ends were cut back, 4 bases at V and 5 bases at J, with 17 bases in the middle. Looked up from germline, CDR1 is SGHNT and CDR2 is YENEEA.

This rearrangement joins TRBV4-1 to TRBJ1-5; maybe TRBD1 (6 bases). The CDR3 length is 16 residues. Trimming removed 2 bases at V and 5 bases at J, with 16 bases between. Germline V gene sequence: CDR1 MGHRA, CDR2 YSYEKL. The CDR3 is CASSQSPRGRDQPQHF. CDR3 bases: TGCGCCAGCAGCCAAAGTCCCAGGGGAAGAGATCAGCCCCAGCATTTT.

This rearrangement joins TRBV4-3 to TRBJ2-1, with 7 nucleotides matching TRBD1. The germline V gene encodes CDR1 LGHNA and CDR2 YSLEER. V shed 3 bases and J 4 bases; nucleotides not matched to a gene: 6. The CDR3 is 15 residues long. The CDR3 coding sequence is TGCGCCAGCAGCCATGGGCAGGGGGAGTACAATGAGCAGTTCTTC. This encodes CASSHGQGEYNEQFF.

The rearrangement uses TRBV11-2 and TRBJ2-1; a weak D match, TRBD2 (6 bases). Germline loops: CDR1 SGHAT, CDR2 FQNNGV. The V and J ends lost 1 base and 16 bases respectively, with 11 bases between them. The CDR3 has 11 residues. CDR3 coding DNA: TGTGCCAGCAGCTTAGGACTAGGGGTATTCTTC. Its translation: CASSLGLGVFF.

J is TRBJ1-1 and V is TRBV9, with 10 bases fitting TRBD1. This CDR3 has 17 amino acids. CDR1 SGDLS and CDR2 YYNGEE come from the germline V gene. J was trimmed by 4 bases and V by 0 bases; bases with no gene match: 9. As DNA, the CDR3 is TGTGCCAGCAGCGTAGGGTGGACAGGGGGAGGGAGCACTGAAGCTTTCTTT. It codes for CASSVGWTGGGSTEAFF.

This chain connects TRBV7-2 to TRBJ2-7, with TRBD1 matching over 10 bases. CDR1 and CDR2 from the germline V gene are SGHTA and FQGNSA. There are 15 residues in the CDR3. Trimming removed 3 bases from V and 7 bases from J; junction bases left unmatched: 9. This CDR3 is CASSFVPGQGWEQYF. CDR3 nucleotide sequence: TGTGCCAGCAGCTTCGTCCCGGGACAGGGGTGGGAGCAGTACTTC.

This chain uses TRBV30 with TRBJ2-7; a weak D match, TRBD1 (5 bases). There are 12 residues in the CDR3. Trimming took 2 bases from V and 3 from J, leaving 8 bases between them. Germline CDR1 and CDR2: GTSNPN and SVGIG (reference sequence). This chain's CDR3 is CAWSRGIYEQYF. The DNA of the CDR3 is TGTGCCTGGAGTAGGGGAATCTACGAGCAGTACTTC. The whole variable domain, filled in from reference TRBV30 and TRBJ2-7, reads SQTIHQWPATLVQPVGSPLSLECTVEGTSNPNLYWYRQAAGRGLQLLFYSVGIGQISSEVPQNLSASRPQDRQFILSSKKLLLSDSGFYLCAWSRGIYEQYFGPGTRLTVT.